The 17 T cell receptor beta chains reported below all come from one sample, sequenced in a study of spatial heterogeneity in lung cancer (dated by TCRdb to about 2019). The time point label of this sample denotes: sample taken at primary tumor resection. TCR sequencing used whole RNA extracted from tumor and nontumor lung tissue, or from cryopreserved PBMC samples, without cell sorting. Libraries were built with 5' RACE. TCRdb shows the sequencer as NextSeq 500. Using fastp at Q25 and MiXCR, TCRdb reprocessed the public reads and kept productive beta chains. Rows with one shared CDR3 protein collapse into an entry with the most common genes and DNA. For this sample the table gives approximately 11,000 distinct CDR3 sequences, of which roughly 3.5% were detected only once. Jointly, the top ten make up 52% of the sample. Sample: PBMCs, taken at surgery. Receptor source: a female donor with early-stage non-small cell lung cancer.

This clonotype was found many times. Since it is a stray read in a library aimed at alpha chains, this beta chain has a size that is not meaningful. The chain uses TRBV29-1 and TRBJ1-5; D possibly corresponds to TRBD1 (5 bases). The CDR3 is 12 amino acids. The germline V and J ends were trimmed by 4 bases and 1 base, with 5 bases remaining between them. Germline V gene data show CDR1 as SQVTM and CDR2 as ANQGSEA. CDR3 nucleotide sequence: TGCAGCGTTGGGGGGAGCAATCAGCCCCAGCATTTT. This encodes CSVGGSNQPQHF.

This clonotype is medium-sized within its sample. With the library built for alpha chains, this beta chain is off target and its frequency is not meaningful. The J gene is TRBJ2-5, the V gene TRBV7-2; D unresolved. The CDR3 is 11 residues long. Trimming removed 1 base from V and 8 bases from J, with 5 bases in between. In germline, CDR1 is SGHTA, CDR2 FQGNSA. CDR3 residues: CASSLEQTQYF. The CDR3 DNA reads TGTGCCAGCAGCTTAGAACAAACCCAGTACTTC.

About this clonotype: This beta chain appears as a stray read in a library generated for alpha chains; its size is not informative. The genes are TRBV20-1 and TRBJ2-1; 9 nucleotides match TRBD2. The length of the CDR3 is 14 residues. The trim removed 0 bases at V and 8 bases at J, leaving 5 bases unmatched. Germline V gene lookup returns CDR1 DFQATT and CDR2 SNEGSKA (reference sequence). The CDR3 nucleotides read TGCAGTGCTAGAGATGGCGGGGGGGCCGATGAGCAGTTCTTC. It codes for CSARDGGGADEQFF.

This clonotype was seen at least ten times. The library was prepared for alpha chains; this beta chain is a stray read, so its frequency means little. This chain connects TRBV12-3 or TRBV12-4 to TRBJ1-2, with 10 positions matching TRBD1. The CDR3 covers 14 residues. V shed 6 bases and J 5 bases; nucleotides not matched to a gene: 6. The CDR3 nucleotides are TGTGCCAGCAGCAAGGGACAGGGGACTTATGGCTACACCTTC. Protein product: CASSKGQGTYGYTF.

Only a few counts were recorded for this clonotype. This beta chain came through as a stray read in a library set up for alpha chains, and its size says little. CDR3 in DNA: TGTGCCTGGAAGGGGAGGTCGCCCATGAACACTGAAGCTTTCTTT. The encoded protein is CAWKGRSPMNTEAFF. The chain carries TRBV30 and TRBJ1-1, with D tentatively TRBD1 (5 bases). This CDR3 is built from 15 residues. V lost 4 bases and J lost 0, with 15 bases in between. Looked up from germline, CDR1 is GTSNPN and CDR2 is SVGIG (reference sequence).

This clonotype is judged medium-sized (0.01 to 0.1%). With the library built for alpha chains, this beta chain is off target and its frequency is not meaningful. V is TRBV13 and J is TRBJ2-5; D might be TRBD2 (5 bases). Germline-derived CDR1 and CDR2 are PRHDT and FYEKMQ (reference sequence). V was clipped by 0 bases and J by 1 base, with 9 bases between them. CDR3 length: 15 amino acids. The CDR3, as DNA: TGTGCCAGCAGCTTAGGCGGGATAGGCCAAGAGACCCAGTACTTC. This codes for CASSLGGIGQETQYF.

This clonotype was seen at least ten times. A library prepared for alpha chains yielded this beta chain as an off-target read; its size is of little meaning. This chain connects TRBV28 to TRBJ1-1; 8 nucleotides match TRBD1. V was clipped by 9 bases and J by 0 bases; unmatched bases: 9. This CDR3 contains 15 residues. The germline V gene encodes CDR1 MDHEN and CDR2 SYDVKM. CDR3 loop: CASRRTGLMNTEAFF. Here the CDR3 DNA reads TGTGCCAGTAGACGGACAGGGCTCATGAACACTGAAGCTTTCTTT.

This clonotype has ten or more counts. Within a library made for alpha chains, this beta chain is off target, and its count is uninformative. The chain employs TRBV12-3 or TRBV12-4 and TRBJ2-1; 7 positions match TRBD2. With 5 bases clipped from V and 0 bases from J, the junction kept 4 bases outside the gene matches. This CDR3 spans 15 amino acids. The CDR3 bases are TGTGCCAGCAGTCCTAGCGGAGTCTCCTACAATGAGCAGTTCTTC. The encoded protein is CASSPSGVSYNEQFF.

This clonotype was seen at least ten times. Because the library targeted alpha chains, this beta chain is an off-target read whose size means little. The chain is built from TRBV20-1 and TRBJ2-7, with 9 bases that match TRBD2. After removal of 1 base from V and 2 bases from J, the junction contained 9 bases not matched to a gene. The V gene's germline CDR1 is DFQATT and CDR2 SNEGSKA (reference sequence). The CDR3 contains 16 residues. CDR3 region: CSARVSGSGSTYEQYF. In DNA, the CDR3 is TGCAGTGCTAGAGTCTCGGGTAGCGGGAGTACCTACGAGCAGTACTTC.

Remarks on this clonotype: Its ends do not fully match the called genes, so a read error is possible. This beta chain is a stray read from a library made for alpha chains; its abundance is not meaningful. The rearrangement links TRBV7-8 to TRBJ2-5, with 10 bases identical to TRBD2. In germline, CDR1 is SGHVS, CDR2 FQNEAQ. The CDR3 consists of 20 residues. CDR3 amino acids: CASSLAAAGGPLTLQETQYF. In nucleotides, the CDR3 is TGTGCCAGCAGCCTAGCCGCAGCGGGGGGGCCCTTAACTCTACAAGAGACCCAGTACTTC.

Concerning this clonotype: This beta chain represents an off-target read in a library built for alpha chains; its size is of limited meaning. The chain joins TRBV18 to TRBJ1-6, with 8 bases aligning to TRBD1. Germline V gene lookup returns CDR1 KGHSH and CDR2 LQKENI. The V segment lost 1 base and the J segment 4 bases; nucleotides outside the gene matches: 6. The CDR3 covers 17 residues. CDR3 region: CASSPRDRGSYNSPLHF. In DNA, the CDR3 is TGTGCCAGCTCACCACGCGACAGGGGATCGTATAATTCACCCCTCCACTTT.

The sample holds many counts of this clonotype. Since the library was made to target alpha chains, this beta chain is a stray read and its abundance is not meaningful. The rearrangement joins TRBV10-3 to TRBJ1-3; TRBD1 is a possible D gene (6 bases). Trimming took 5 bases from V and 2 from J, leaving 10 bases between them. The CDR3 has 14 amino acids. Germline V gene sequence: CDR1 ENHRY, CDR2 SYGVKD. The CDR3 nucleotides are TGTGCCATCAGTATTCCAGGGGCTGGAAACACCATATATTTT. Its protein is CAISIPGAGNTIYF.

This clonotype was seen many times. Because this beta chain is a stray read in a library intended to capture alpha chains, its abundance should not be given much weight. The chain employs TRBV4-2 and TRBJ1-2, with 7 bases aligning to TRBD1. The V gene's germline CDR1 is LGHNA and CDR2 YNFKEQ. The CDR3 is 17 amino acids. Trimming took 0 bases from V and 3 from J; bases not matched to a gene: 10. The CDR3 DNA is TGTGCCAGCAGCCAAGATCAAGGGGGCAGGGGGGACTATGGCTACACCTTC. It translates to CASSQDQGGRGDYGYTF.

In its sample, this clonotype was seen many times. Little can be read into the size of this beta chain, an off-target read in a library designed for alpha chains. The chain combines TRBV12-3 or TRBV12-4 with TRBJ2-1; D tentatively reads TRBD1 or TRBD2 (7 bases each). There are 14 residues in the CDR3. V was shortened by 4 bases and J by 8 bases, with 15 bases between the two germline ends. CDR3 sequence: CASSSQGGLDEQFF. CDR3 sequence (DNA): TGTGCCAGCAGTTCGCAGGGGGGGCTAGATGAGCAGTTCTTC.

This clonotype was seen ten or more times. In a library made to pick up alpha chains, this beta chain is a stray read with a size that means little. Written as DNA, the CDR3 is TGTGCCAGCAGCTGGTGGCTAGCGGGGGGACCGATCGAAGGGGCAGAGACCCAGTACTTC. As protein: CASSWWLAGGPIEGAETQYF. This chain joins TRBV5-6 and TRBJ2-5, with 11 positions matching TRBD2. Germline V gives CDR1 SGHDT, CDR2 YYEEEE. CDR3 length equals 20 residues. V dropped 3 bases and J dropped 4; count of bases not matched to a gene: 20.

This clonotype has more than one count but fewer than ten. This beta chain was picked up by a library intended for alpha chains and is off target, so its count carries little meaning. The chain combines TRBV7-2 with TRBJ2-2; 10 positions match TRBD2. Trimming cost V 5 bases and J 5 bases; bases outside gene matches: 14. The CDR3 is 18 amino acids. Germline V gene sequence: CDR1 SGHTA, CDR2 FQGNSA. CDR3 bases: TGTGCCAGCAGCCGGCCACCTAGCGGGGGAATGGGAACCGGGGAGCTGTTTTTT. It encodes CASSRPPSGGMGTGELFF.

This clonotype was counted a few times. This beta chain is a stray sequence in a library constructed for alpha chains; its clone size is not meaningful. V usage is TRBV10-3 and J usage is TRBJ1-5; no reliable D call. The CDR3 loop spans 13 amino acids. Trimming left V 4 bases short and J 8 bases short, with 12 bases between. Germline V gene lookup returns CDR1 ENHRY and CDR2 SYGVKD. In DNA, the CDR3 is TGTGCCATCAGTGGGGCTCGAGACGAGCCCCAGCATTTT. Its translation is CAISGARDEPQHF.